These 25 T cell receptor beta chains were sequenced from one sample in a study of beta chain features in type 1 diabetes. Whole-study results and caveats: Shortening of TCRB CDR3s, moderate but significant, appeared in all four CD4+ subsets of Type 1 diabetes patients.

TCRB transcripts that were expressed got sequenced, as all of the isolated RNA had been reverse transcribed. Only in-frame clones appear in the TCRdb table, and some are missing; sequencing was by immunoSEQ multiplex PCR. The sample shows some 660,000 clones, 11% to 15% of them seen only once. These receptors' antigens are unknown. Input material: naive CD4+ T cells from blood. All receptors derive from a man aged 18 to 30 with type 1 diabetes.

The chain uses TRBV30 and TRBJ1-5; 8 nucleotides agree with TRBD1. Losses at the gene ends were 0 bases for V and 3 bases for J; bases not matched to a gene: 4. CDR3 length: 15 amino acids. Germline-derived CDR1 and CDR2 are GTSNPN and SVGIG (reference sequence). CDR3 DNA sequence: TGTGCCTGGAGTGTTTTGGGACAGGACAATCAGCCCCAGCATTTT. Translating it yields CAWSVLGQDNQPQHF.

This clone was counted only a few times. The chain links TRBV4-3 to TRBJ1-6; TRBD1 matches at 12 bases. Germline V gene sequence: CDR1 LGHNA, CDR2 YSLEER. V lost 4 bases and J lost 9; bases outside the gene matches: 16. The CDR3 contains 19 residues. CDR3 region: CASSLAGTGGIQNSSPLHF. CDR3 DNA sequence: TGCGCCAGCAGCCTCGCCGGGACAGGGGGCATTCAGAATAGTTCACCCCTCCACTTT.

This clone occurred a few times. The CDR3 spells CASSLDRGGEQYF. The CDR3 bases are TGTGCCAGCAGCCTTGACAGGGGAGGGGAGCAGTACTTC. The chain is built from TRBV28 and TRBJ2-7; possible D gene TRBD1, 8 bases. In germline, CDR1 is MDHEN, CDR2 SYDVKM. The CDR3 is 13 residues long. Trimming removed 6 bases at V and 7 bases at J, with 16 bases between.

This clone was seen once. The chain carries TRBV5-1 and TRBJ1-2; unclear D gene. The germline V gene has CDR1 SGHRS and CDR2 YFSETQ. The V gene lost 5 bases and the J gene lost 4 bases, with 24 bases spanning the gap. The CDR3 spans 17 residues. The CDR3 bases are TGCGCCAGCAGTAGAGGTACAGATCGAGAAGGTTTCTATGGCTACACCTTC. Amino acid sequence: CASSRGTDREGFYGYTF.

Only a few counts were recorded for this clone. The CDR3 is CASSLETGGLSYEQYF. As DNA, the CDR3 is TGTGCCAGCAGCTTAGAGACAGGAGGATTATCCTACGAGCAGTACTTC. This rearrangement joins TRBV5-6 to TRBJ2-7, with D maybe TRBD1 (6 bases). Trimming took off 2 bases at V and 1 base at J, with 16 bases between the two ends. The CDR3 sequence is 16 residues long. The germline V gene encodes CDR1 SGHDT and CDR2 YYEEEE.

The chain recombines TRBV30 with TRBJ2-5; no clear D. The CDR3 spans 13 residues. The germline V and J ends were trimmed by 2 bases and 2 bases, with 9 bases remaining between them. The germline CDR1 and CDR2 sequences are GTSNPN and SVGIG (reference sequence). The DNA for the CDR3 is TGTGCCTGGAGTAAGCAAGGGCAAGAGACCCAGTACTTC. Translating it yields CAWSKQGQETQYF.

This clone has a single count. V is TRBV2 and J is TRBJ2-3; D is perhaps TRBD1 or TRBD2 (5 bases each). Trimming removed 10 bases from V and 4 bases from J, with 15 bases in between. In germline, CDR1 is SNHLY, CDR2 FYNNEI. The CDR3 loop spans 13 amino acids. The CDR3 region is CATRDGWADTQYF. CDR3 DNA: TGTGCCACCCGGGACGGGTGGGCAGATACGCAGTATTTT.

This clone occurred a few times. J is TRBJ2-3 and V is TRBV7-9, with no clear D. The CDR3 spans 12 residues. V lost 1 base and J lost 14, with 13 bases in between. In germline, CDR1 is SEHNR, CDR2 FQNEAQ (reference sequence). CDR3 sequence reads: CASSLETPVPYF. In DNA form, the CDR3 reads TGTGCCAGCAGCTTAGAAACTCCGGTGCCGTATTTT.

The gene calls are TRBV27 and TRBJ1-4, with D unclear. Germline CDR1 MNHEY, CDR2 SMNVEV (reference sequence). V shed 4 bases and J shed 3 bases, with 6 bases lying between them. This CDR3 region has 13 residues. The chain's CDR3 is CASSWRPNEKLFF. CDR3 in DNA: TGTGCCAGCAGTTGGAGGCCTAATGAAAAACTGTTTTTT.

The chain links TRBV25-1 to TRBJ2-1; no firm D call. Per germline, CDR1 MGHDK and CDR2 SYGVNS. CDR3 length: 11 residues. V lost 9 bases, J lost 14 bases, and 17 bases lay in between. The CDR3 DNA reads TGTGCCAGTTTCGTAAGGAGTGTGGAGTTCTTC. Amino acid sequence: CASFVRSVEFF.

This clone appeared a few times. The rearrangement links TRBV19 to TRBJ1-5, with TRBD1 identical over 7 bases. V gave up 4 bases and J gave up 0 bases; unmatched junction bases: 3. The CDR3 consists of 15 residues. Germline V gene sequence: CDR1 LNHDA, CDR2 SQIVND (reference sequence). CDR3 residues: CASSTGTVSNQPQHF. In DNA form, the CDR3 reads TGTGCCAGTAGTACTGGGACAGTTAGCAATCAGCCCCAGCATTTT.

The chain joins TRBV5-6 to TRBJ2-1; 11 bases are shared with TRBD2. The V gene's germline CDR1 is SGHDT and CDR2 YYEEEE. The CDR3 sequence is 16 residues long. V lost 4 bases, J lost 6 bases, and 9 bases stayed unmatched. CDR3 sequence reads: CASSRLVAGGVNEQFF. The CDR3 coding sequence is TGTGCCAGCAGCCGCTTGGTAGCGGGAGGGGTCAATGAGCAGTTCTTC.

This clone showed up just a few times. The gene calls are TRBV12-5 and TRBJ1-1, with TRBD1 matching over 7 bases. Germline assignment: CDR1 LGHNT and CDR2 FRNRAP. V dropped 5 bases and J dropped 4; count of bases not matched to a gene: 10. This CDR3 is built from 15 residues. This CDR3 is CASGRPQGMITEAFF. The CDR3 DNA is TGTGCTAGTGGTCGTCCACAGGGGATGATCACTGAAGCTTTCTTT.

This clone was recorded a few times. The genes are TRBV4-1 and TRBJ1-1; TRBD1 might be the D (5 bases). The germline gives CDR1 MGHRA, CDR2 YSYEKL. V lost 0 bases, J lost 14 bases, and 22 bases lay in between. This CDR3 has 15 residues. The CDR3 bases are TGCGCCAGCAGCCAAGATGACGGGGCGTTAGAGGGAGGATTCTTT. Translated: CASSQDDGALEGGFF.

The CDR3 region has the DNA TGTGCCACCAGCCCTAGATCCGGGGGTCCATACGAGCAGTACTTC. Amino acid sequence: CATSPRSGGPYEQYF. This chain links TRBV15 with TRBJ2-7; weak D call: TRBD2 (6 bases). Trimming removed 5 bases at V and 4 bases at J, with 18 bases between. The CDR3 runs to 15 residues. Germline V gives CDR1 LNHNV, CDR2 YYDKDF (reference sequence).

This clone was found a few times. Written as DNA, the CDR3 is TGTGCCAGCAGTTTACGCGATGAGCAGTTCTTC. Amino acids: CASSLRDEQFF. This chain links TRBV6-5 with TRBJ2-1; no clear D gene. Germline CDR1 reads MNHEY; CDR2 reads SVGAGI. V shed 4 bases and J shed 8 bases, with 6 bases lying between them. There are 11 residues in the CDR3.

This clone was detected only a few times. CDR3 sequence reads: CASSLSGAQHF. In DNA form, the CDR3 reads TGTGCCAGCAGCCTGTCCGGCGCCCAGCATTTT. The rearrangement uses TRBV5-8 and TRBJ1-5; D is unclear. Germline V gene data show CDR1 as SGHTS and CDR2 as YDEGEE. The V end was cut by 4 bases, the J end by 11 bases, with 10 bases between. CDR3 size: 11 residues. The whole variable domain, filled in from reference TRBV5-8 and TRBJ1-5, reads EAGVTQSPTHLIKTRGQQATLRCSPISGHTSVYWYQQALGLGLQFLLWYDEGEERNRGNFPPRFSGRQFPNYSSELNVNALELEDSALYLCASSLSGAQHFGDGTRLSIL.

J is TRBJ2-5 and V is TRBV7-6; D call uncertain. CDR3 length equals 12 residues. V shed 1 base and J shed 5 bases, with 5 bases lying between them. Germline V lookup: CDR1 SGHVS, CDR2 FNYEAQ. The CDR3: CASSLVGETQYF. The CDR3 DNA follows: TGTGCCAGCAGCTTAGTCGGGGAGACCCAGTACTTC.

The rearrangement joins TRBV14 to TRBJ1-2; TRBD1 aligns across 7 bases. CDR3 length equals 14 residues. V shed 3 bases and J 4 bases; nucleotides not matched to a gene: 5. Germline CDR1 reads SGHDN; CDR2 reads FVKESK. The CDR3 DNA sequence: TGTGCCAGCAGCCAGCGACAGGGCTCCTATGGCTACACCTTC. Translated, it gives CASSQRQGSYGYTF.

CDR3 DNA sequence: TGTGCCAGCAGCGGAAGGGGGGCGCGAGAAAAACTGTTTTTT. Protein product: CASSGRGAREKLFF. This chain links TRBV9 with TRBJ1-4, with D possibly being TRBD1 (6 bases). The CDR3 is 14 residues long. Deletions cut 3 bases from V and 8 bases from J, with 14 bases between. CDR1 SGDLS and CDR2 YYNGEE come from the germline V gene.

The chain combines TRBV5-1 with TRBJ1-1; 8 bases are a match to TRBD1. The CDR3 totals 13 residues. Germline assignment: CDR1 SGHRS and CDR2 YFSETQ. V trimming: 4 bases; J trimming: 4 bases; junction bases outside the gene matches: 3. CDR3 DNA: TGCGCCAGCAGCGATACAGGGGGCACTGAAGCTTTCTTT. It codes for CASSDTGGTEAFF.

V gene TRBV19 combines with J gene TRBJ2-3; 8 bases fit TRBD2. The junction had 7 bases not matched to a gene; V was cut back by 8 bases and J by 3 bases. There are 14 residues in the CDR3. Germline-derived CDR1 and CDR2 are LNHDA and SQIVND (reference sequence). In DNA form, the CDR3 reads TGTGCCAGTCGAGCGGGGGCCCAAACAGATACGCAGTATTTT. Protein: CASRAGAQTDTQYF. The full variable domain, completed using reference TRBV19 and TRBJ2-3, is DGGITQSPKYLFRKEGQNVTLSCEQNLNHDAMYWYRQDPGQGLRLIYYSQIVNDFQKGDIAEGYSVSREKKESFPLTVTSAQKNPTAFYLCASRAGAQTDTQYFGPGTRLTVL.

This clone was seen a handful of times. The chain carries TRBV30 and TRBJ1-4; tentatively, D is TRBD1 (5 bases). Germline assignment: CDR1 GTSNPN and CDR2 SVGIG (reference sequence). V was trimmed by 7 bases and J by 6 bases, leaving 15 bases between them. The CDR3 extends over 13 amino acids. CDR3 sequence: CAYSLDNDEKLFF. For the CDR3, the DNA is TGTGCCTACTCACTGGACAACGATGAAAAACTGTTTTTT.

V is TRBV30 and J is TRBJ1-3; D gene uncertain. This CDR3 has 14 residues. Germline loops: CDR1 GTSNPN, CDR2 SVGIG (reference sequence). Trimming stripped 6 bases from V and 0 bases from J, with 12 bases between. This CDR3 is CACSPGGSGNTIYF. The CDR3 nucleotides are TGTGCCTGCTCCCCGGGAGGCTCTGGAAACACCATATATTTT.

Here the CDR3 DNA reads TGTGCCAGCAGCCAAGTGGGATCAGGGGCCTATGGCTACACCTTC. Translation gives CASSQVGSGAYGYTF. The J gene is TRBJ1-2, the V gene TRBV14; maybe TRBD1 (6 bases). The germline V and J ends were trimmed by 1 base and 4 bases, with 13 bases remaining between them. The CDR3 totals 15 residues. Germline assignment: CDR1 SGHDN and CDR2 FVKESK.